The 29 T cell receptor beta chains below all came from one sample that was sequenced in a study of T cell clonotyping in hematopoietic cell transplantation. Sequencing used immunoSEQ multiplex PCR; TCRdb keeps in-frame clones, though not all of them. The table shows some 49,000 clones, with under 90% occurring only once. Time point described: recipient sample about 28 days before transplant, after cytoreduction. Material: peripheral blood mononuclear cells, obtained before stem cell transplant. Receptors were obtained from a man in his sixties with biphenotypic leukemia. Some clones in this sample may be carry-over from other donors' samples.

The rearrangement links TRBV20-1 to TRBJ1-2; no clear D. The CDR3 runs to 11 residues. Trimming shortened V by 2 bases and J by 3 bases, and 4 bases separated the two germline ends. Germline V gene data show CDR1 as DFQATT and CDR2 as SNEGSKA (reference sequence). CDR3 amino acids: CSARQDYGYTF. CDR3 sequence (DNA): TGCAGTGCTAGACAGGACTATGGCTACACCTTC.

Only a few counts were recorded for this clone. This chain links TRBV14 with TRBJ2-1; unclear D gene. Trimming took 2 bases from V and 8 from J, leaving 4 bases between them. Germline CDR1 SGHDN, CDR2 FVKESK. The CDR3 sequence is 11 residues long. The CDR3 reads CASSQHDEQFF. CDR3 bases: TGTGCCAGCAGCCAACATGATGAGCAGTTCTTC. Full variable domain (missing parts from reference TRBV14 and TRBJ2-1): EAGVTQFPSHSVIEKGQTVTLRCDPISGHDNLYWYRRVMGKEIKFLLHFVKESKQDESGMPNNRFLAERTGGTYSTLKVQPAELEDSGVYFCASSQHDEQFFGPGTRLTVL.

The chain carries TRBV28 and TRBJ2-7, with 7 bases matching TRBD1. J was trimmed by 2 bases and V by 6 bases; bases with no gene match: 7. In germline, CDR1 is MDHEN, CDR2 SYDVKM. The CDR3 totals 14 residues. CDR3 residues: CASRSGQLPYEQYF. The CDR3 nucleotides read TGTGCCAGCAGGTCGGGACAGCTACCCTACGAGCAGTACTTC.

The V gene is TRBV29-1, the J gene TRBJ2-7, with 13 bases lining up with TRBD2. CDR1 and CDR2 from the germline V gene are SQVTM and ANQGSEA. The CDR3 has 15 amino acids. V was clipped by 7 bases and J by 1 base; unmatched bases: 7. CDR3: CSAGRLAGGSYEQYF. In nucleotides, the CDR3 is TGCAGCGCGGGGAGACTAGCGGGAGGATCCTACGAGCAGTACTTC.

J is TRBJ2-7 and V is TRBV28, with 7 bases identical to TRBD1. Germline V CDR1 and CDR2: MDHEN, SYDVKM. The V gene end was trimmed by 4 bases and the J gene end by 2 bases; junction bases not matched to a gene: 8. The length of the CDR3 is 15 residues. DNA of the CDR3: TGTGCCAGCAGTTCCTCCGGGACAGTCGCCTACGAGCAGTACTTC. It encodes CASSSSGTVAYEQYF.

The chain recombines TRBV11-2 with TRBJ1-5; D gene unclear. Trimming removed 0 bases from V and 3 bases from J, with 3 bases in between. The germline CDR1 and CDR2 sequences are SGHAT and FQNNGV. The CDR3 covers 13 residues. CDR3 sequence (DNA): TGTGCCAGCAGCTTAGACCACAATCAGCCCCAGCATTTT. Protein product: CASSLDHNQPQHF.

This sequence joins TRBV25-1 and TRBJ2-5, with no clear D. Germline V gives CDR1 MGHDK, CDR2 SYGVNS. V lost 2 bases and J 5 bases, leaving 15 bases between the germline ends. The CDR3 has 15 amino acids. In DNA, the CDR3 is TGTGCCAGCAGTGAACACAGCTCGTTTGGCGAGACCCAGTACTTC. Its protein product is CASSEHSSFGETQYF. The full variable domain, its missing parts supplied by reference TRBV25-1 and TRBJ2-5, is EADIYQTPRYLVIGTGKKITLECSQTMGHDKMYWYQQDPGMELHLIHYSYGVNSTEKGDLSSESTVSRIRTEHFPLTLESARPSHTSQYLCASSEHSSFGETQYFGPGTRLLVL.

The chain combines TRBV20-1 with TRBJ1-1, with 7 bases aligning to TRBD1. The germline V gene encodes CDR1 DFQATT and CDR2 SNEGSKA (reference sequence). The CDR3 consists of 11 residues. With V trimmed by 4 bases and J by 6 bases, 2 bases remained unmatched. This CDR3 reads CSATQGAEAFF. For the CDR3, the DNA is TGCAGTGCTACCCAGGGGGCTGAAGCTTTCTTT.

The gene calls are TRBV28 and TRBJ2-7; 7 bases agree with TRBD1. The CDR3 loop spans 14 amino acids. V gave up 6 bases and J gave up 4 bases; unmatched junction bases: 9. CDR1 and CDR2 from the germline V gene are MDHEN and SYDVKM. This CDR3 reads CASSPGTEGYEQYF. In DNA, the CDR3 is TGTGCCAGCAGCCCCGGGACAGAAGGTTACGAGCAGTACTTC. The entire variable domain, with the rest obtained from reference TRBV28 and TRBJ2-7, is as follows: DVKVTQSSRYLVKRTGEKVFLECVQDMDHENMFWYRQDPGLGLRLIYFSYDVKMKEKGDIPEGYSVSREKKERFSLILESASTNQTSMYLCASSPGTEGYEQYFGPGTRLTVT.

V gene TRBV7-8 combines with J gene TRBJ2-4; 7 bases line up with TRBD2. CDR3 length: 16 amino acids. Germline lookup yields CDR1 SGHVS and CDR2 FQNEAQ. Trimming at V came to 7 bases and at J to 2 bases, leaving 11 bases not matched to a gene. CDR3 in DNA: TGTGCCAGCACCACAAAGCTCGGGAGGACCAAAAACATTCAGTACTTC. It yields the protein CASTTKLGRTKNIQYF.

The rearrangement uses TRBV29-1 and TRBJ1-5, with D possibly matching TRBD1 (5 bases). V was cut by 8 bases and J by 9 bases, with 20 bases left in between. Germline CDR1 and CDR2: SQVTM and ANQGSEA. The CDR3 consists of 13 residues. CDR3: CSPKGLRWWPQHF. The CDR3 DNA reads TGCAGCCCAAAGGGGCTGAGATGGTGGCCCCAGCATTTT.

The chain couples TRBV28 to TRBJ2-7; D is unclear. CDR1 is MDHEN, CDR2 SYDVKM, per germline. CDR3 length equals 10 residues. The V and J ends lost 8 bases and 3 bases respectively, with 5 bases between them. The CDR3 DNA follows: TGTGCCAGCGGAGACTACGAGCAGTACTTC. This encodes CASGDYEQYF.

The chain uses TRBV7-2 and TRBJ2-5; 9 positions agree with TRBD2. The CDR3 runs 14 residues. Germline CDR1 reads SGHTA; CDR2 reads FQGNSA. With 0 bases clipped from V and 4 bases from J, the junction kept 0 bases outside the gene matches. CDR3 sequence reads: CASSLATSGETQYF. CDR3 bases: TGTGCCAGCAGCTTAGCGACTAGCGGAGAGACCCAGTACTTC.

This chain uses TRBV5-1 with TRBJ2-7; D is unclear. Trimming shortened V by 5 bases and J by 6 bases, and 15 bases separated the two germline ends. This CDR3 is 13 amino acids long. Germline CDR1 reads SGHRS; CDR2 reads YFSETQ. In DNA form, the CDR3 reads TGCGCCAGCAGTTCCATCTCCTCCCCCGAGCAGTACTTC. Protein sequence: CASSSISSPEQYF.

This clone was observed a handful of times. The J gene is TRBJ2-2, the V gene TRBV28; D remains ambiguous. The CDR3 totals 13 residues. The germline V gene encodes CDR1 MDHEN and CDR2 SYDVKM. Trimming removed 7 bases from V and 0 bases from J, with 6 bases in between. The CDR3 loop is CASNTPNTGELFF. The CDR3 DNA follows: TGTGCCAGCAATACCCCGAACACCGGGGAGCTGTTTTTT.

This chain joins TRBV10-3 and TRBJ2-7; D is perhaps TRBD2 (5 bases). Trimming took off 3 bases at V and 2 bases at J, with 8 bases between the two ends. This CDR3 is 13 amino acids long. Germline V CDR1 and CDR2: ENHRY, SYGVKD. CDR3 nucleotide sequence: TGTGCCATCAGTGATATGCGGGCCTACGAGCAGTACTTC. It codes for CAISDMRAYEQYF.

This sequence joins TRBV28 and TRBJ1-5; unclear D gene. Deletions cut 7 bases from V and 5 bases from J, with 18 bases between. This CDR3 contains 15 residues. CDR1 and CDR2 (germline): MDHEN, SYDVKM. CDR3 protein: CASTGRDGLDQPQHF. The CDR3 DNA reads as TGTGCCAGCACCGGACGCGACGGCCTCGATCAGCCCCAGCATTTT.

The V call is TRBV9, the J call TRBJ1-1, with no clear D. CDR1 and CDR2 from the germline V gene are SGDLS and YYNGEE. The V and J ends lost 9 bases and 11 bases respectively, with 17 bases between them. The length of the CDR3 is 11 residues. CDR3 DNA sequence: TGTGCCATCAGGAAACGGTATAAGGCTTTCTTT. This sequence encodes CAIRKRYKAFF. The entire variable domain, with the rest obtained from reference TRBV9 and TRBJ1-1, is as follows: DSGVTQTPKHLITATGQRVTLRCSPRSGDLSVYWYQQSLDQGLQFLIQYYNGEERAKGNILERFSAQQFPDLHSELNLSSLELGDSALYFCAIRKRYKAFFGQGTRLTVV.

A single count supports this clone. The CDR3, as DNA: TGTGCCAGCAGTTCCAAGCCCAACACCCCTCTCCGTGTACTGTTTTTT. Protein product: CASSSKPNTPLRVLFF. This chain links TRBV6-5 with TRBJ1-4; no definite D call. The germline gives CDR1 MNHEY, CDR2 SVGAGI. This CDR3 contains 16 residues. V lost 4 bases and J lost 13, with 25 bases in between.

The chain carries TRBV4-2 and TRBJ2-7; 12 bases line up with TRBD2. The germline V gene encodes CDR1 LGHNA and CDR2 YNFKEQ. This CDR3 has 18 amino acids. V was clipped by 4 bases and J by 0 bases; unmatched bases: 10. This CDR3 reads CASSRHQTSGSSSYEQYF. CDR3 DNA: TGTGCCAGCAGCCGCCACCAGACTAGCGGGAGTTCCTCCTACGAGCAGTACTTC.

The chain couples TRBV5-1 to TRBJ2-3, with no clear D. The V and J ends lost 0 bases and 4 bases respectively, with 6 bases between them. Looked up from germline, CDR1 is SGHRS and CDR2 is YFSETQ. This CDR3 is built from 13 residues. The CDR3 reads CASSLGHADTQYF. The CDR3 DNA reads TGCGCCAGCAGCTTGGGCCACGCAGATACGCAGTATTTT.

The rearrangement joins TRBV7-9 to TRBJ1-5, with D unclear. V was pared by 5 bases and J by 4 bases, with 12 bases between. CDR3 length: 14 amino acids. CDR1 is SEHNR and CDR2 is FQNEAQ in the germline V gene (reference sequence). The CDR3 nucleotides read TGTGCCAGCAGCCGCCCGGGAGCTAATCAGCCCCAGCATTTT. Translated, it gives CASSRPGANQPQHF.

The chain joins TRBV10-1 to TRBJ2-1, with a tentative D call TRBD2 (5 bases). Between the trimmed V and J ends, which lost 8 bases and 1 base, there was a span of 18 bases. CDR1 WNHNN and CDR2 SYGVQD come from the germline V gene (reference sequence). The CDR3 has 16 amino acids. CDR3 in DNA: TGCGCCAGCGGGAGAGGACGGAGAACTTCCTACAATGAGCAGTTCTTC. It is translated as CASGRGRRTSYNEQFF.

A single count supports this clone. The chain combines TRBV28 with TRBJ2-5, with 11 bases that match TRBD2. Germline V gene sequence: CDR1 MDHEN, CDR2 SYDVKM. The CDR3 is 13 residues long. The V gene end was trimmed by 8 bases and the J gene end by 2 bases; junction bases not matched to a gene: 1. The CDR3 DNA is TGTGCCAGCCGGACTAGCGGGCAAGAGACCCAGTACTTC. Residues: CASRTSGQETQYF.

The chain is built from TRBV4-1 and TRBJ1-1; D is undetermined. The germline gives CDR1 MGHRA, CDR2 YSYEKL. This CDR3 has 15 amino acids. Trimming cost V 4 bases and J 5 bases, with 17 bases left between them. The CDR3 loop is CASSRSATPGTEAFF. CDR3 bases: TGCGCCAGCAGCCGAAGCGCCACCCCAGGAACTGAAGCTTTCTTT.

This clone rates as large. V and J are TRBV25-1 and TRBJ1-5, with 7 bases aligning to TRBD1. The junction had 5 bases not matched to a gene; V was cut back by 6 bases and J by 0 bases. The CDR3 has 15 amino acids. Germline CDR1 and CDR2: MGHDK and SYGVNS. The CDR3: CASSPGQYSNQPQHF. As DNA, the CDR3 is TGTGCCAGCAGCCCGGGACAGTATAGCAATCAGCCCCAGCATTTT. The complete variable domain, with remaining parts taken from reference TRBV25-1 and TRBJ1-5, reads EADIYQTPRYLVIGTGKKITLECSQTMGHDKMYWYQQDPGMELHLIHYSYGVNSTEKGDLSSESTVSRIRTEHFPLTLESARPSHTSQYLCASSPGQYSNQPQHFGDGTRLSIL.

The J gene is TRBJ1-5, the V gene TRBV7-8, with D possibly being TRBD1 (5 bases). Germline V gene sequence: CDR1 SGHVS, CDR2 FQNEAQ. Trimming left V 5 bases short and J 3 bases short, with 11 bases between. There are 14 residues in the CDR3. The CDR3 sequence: CASSPTGDNQPQHF. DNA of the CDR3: TGTGCCAGCAGCCCCACGGGGGACAATCAGCCCCAGCATTTT.

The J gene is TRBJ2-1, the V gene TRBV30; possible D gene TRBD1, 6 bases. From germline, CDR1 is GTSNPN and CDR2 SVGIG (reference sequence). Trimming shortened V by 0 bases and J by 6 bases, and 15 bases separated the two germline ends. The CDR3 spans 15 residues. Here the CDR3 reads CAWSVGHPRGNEQFF. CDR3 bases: TGTGCCTGGAGTGTAGGGCACCCCAGGGGCAATGAGCAGTTCTTC.

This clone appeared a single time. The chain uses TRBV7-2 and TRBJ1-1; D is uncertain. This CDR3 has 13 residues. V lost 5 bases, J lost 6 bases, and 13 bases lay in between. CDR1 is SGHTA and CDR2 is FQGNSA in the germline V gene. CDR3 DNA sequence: TGTGCCAGCAGCCGGTCGAATCGGGCTGAAGCTTTCTTT. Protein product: CASSRSNRAEAFF.